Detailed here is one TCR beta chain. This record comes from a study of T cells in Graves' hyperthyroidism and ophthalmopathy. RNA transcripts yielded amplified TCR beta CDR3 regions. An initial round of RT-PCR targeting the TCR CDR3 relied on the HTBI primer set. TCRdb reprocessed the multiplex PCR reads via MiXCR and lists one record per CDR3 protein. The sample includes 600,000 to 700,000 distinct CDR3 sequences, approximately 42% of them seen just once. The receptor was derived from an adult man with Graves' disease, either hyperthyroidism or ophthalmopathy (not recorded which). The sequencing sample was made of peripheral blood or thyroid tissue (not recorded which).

The CDR3 region is CSTPLGGRRGYTF. Written as DNA, the CDR3 is TGCAGTACTCCCTTAGGAGGGCGACGTGGCTACACCTTC. V usage is TRBV20-1 and J usage is TRBJ1-2; no clear D. CDR3 size: 13 residues. The V gene lost 8 bases and the J gene lost 7 bases, with 20 bases spanning the gap. Germline V gene lookup returns CDR1 DFQATT and CDR2 SNEGSKA (reference sequence).